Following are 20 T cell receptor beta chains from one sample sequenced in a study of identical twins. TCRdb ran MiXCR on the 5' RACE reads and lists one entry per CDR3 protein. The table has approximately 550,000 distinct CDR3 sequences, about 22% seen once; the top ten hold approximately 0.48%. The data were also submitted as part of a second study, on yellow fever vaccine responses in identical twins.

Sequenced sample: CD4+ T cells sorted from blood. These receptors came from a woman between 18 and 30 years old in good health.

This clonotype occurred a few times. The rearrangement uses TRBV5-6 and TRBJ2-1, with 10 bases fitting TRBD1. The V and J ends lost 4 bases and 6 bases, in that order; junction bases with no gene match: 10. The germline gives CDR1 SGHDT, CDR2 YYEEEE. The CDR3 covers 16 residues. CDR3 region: CASSLKWDRGFNEQFF. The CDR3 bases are TGTGCCAGCAGCCTAAAGTGGGACAGGGGTTTCAATGAGCAGTTCTTC.

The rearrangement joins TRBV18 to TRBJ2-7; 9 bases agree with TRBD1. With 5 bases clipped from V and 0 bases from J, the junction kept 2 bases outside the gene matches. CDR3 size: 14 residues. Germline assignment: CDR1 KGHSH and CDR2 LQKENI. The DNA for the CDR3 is TGTGCCAGCTCAACGACAGGGGGCTCCTACGAGCAGTACTTC. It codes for CASSTTGGSYEQYF.

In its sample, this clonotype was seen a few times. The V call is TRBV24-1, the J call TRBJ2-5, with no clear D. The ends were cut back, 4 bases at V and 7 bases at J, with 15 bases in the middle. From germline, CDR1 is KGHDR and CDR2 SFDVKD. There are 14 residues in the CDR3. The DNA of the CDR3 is TGTGCCACCAGTGACCCGGACGGTAGAATGACCCAGTACTTC. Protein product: CATSDPDGRMTQYF.

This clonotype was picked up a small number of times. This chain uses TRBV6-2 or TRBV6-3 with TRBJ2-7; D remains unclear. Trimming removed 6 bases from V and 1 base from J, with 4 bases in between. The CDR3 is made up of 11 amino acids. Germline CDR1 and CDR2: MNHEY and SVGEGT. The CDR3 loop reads CASSDSYEQYV. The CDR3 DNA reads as TGTGCCAGCAGCGATTCCTACGAGCAGTACGTC.

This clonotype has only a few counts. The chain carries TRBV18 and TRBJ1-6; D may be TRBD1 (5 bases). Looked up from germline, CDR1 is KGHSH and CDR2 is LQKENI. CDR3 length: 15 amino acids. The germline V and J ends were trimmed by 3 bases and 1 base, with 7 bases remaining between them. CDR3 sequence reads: CASSPGASYNSPLHF. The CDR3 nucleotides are TGTGCCAGCTCACCCGGGGCATCCTATAATTCACCCCTCCACTTT.

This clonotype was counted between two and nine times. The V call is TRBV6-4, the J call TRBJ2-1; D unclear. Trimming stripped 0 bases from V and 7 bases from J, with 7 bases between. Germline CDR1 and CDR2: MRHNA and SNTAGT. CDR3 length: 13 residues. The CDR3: CASSDSYSNEQFF. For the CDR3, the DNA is TGTGCCAGCAGTGACTCGTACTCAAATGAGCAGTTCTTC.

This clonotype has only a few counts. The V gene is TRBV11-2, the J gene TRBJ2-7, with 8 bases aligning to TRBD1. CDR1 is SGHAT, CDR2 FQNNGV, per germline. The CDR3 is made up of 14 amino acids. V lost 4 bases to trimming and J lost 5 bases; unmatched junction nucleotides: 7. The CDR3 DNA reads TGTGCCAGCAGCTCACGGACAGGGTTTAACGAGCAGTACGTC. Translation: CASSSRTGFNEQYV.

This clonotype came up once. The CDR3: CASAGTSGRAISYNEQFF. The CDR3 DNA is TGTGCCAGCGCCGGGACTAGCGGGAGAGCAATTTCCTACAATGAGCAGTTCTTC. This chain links TRBV2 with TRBJ2-1; 14 nucleotides line up with TRBD2. Germline V lookup: CDR1 SNHLY, CDR2 FYNNEI. This CDR3 has 18 amino acids. The junction had 10 bases not matched to a gene; V was cut back by 8 bases and J by 1 base.

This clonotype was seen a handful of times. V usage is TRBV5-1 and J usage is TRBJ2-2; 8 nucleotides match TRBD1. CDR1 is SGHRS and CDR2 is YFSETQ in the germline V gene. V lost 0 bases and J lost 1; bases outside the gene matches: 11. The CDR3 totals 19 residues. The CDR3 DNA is TGCGCCAGCAGCTTGGAGTTTCTGACAGGGGCCCTGAACACCGGGGAGCTGTTTTTT. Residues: CASSLEFLTGALNTGELFF.

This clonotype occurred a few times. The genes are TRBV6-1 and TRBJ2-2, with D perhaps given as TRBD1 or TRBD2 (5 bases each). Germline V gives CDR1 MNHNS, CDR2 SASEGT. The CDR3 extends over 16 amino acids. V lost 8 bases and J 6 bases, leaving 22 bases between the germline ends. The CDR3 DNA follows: TGTGCCAGCGGGACCGGGCGTATCGGGACCGCCGGGGAGCTGTTTTTT. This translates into CASGTGRIGTAGELFF.

The CDR3 protein is CASSLFSSGSRGGTDTQYF. The CDR3 nucleotides read TGCGCCAGCAGCTTGTTTAGCTCCGGTAGCCGTGGAGGGACAGATACGCAGTATTTT. The chain uses TRBV5-1 and TRBJ2-3; a weak D match, TRBD2 (6 bases). V dropped 1 base and J dropped 3 bases, with 24 bases sitting between them. Per germline, CDR1 SGHRS and CDR2 YFSETQ. This CDR3 has 19 residues.

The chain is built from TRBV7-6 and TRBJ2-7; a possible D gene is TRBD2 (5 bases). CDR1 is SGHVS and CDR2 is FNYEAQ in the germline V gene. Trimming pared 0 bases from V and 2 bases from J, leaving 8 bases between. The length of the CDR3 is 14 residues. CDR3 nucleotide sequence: TGTGCCAGCAGCTTAGCTAGCGAGGCCTACGAGCAGTACTTC. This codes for CASSLASEAYEQYF.

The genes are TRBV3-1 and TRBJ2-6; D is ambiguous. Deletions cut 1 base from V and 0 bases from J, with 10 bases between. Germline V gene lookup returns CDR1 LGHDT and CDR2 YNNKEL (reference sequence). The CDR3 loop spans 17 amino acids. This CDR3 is CASSQVWETSGANVLTF. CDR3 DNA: TGTGCCAGCAGCCAAGTCTGGGAAACCTCTGGGGCCAACGTCCTGACTTTC.

CDR3 nucleotide sequence: TGTGCCAGCAGAGAAGCTAGCACAGATACGCAGTATTTT. It yields the protein CASREASTDTQYF. The J gene is TRBJ2-3, the V gene TRBV3-1; D remains ambiguous. The length of the CDR3 is 13 residues. Germline CDR1 and CDR2: LGHDT and YNNKEL (reference sequence). V lost 6 bases to trimming and J lost 0 bases, with 7 bases between them.

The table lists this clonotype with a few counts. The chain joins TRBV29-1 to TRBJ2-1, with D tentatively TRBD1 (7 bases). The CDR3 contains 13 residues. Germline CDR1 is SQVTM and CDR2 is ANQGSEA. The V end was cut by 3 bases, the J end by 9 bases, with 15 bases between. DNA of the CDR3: TGCAGCGTTGAGCGGCAGGGGGGAGGTGAGCAGTTCTTC. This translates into CSVERQGGGEQFF.

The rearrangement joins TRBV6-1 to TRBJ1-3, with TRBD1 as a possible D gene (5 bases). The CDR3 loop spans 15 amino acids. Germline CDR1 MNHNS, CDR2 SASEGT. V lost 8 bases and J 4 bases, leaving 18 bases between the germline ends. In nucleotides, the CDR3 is TGTGCCAGCGGGTTATACAGGTCCTGGGGAAACACCATATATTTT. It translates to CASGLYRSWGNTIYF.

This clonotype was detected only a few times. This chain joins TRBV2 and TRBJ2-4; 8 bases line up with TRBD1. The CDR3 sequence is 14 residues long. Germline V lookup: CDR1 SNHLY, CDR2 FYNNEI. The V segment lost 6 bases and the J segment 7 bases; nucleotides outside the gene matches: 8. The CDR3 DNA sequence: TGTGCCAGCAGAACGCAGGGGGCCGGGAACATTCAGTACTTC. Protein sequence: CASRTQGAGNIQYF. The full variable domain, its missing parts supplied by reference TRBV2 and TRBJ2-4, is EPEVTQTPSHQVTQMGQEVILRCVPISNHLYFYWYRQILGQKVEFLVSFYNNEISEKSEIFDDQFSVERPDGSNFTLKIRSTKLEDSAMYFCASRTQGAGNIQYFGAGTRLSVL.

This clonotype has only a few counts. In DNA form, the CDR3 reads TGTGCCAGCAGTTTTTCGGGACAGAACACCGGGGAGCTGTTTTTT. This codes for CASSFSGQNTGELFF. The genes are TRBV28 and TRBJ2-2; perhaps TRBD1 as D (6 bases). This CDR3 contains 15 residues. Germline V gene sequence: CDR1 MDHEN, CDR2 SYDVKM. Trimming removed 3 bases at V and 1 base at J, with 9 bases between.

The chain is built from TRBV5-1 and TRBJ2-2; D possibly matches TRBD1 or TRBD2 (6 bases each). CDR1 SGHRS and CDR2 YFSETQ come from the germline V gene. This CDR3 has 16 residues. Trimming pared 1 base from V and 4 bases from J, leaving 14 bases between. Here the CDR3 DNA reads TGCGCCAGCAGCTTGAGGGGGGATCCGCGCACCGGGGAGCTGTTTTTT. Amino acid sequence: CASSLRGDPRTGELFF.

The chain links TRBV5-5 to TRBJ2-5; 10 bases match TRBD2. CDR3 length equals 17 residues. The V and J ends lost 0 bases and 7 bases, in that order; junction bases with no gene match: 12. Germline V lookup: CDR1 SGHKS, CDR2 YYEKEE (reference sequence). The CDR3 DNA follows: TGTGCCAGCAGCTTGGCAGTACTAGCGGGGTCAAAAGGGACCCAGTACTTC. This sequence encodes CASSLAVLAGSKGTQYF.